This TCR beta chain was obtained from a study of patients and donors after allogeneic stem cell transplantation. With 4 bases removed from V and 2 bases from J, the gap between germline ends came to 9 bases. CDR1 is SQVTM and CDR2 is ANQGSEA in the germline V gene. The CDR3 length is 13 residues. In TCRdb, the RT-PCR reads were re-called with MiXCR into one record per CDR3 protein. Of some 150,000 distinct CDR3 sequences listed, over 35% are singletons. The specimen was blood, either unsorted or a sorted T cell fraction (not recorded which). The chain couples TRBV29-1 to TRBJ1-5; no definite D call. This receptor was taken from a human donor who was either an allogeneic HSCT recipient or a stem cell or donor lymphocyte infusion donor (not recorded which). It is not recorded whose cells these are; they may come from a transplant donor. CDR3 loop: CSVALERNQPQHF. The CDR3 nucleotides read TGCAGCGTTGCCCTAGAGCGCAATCAGCCCCAGCATTTT.